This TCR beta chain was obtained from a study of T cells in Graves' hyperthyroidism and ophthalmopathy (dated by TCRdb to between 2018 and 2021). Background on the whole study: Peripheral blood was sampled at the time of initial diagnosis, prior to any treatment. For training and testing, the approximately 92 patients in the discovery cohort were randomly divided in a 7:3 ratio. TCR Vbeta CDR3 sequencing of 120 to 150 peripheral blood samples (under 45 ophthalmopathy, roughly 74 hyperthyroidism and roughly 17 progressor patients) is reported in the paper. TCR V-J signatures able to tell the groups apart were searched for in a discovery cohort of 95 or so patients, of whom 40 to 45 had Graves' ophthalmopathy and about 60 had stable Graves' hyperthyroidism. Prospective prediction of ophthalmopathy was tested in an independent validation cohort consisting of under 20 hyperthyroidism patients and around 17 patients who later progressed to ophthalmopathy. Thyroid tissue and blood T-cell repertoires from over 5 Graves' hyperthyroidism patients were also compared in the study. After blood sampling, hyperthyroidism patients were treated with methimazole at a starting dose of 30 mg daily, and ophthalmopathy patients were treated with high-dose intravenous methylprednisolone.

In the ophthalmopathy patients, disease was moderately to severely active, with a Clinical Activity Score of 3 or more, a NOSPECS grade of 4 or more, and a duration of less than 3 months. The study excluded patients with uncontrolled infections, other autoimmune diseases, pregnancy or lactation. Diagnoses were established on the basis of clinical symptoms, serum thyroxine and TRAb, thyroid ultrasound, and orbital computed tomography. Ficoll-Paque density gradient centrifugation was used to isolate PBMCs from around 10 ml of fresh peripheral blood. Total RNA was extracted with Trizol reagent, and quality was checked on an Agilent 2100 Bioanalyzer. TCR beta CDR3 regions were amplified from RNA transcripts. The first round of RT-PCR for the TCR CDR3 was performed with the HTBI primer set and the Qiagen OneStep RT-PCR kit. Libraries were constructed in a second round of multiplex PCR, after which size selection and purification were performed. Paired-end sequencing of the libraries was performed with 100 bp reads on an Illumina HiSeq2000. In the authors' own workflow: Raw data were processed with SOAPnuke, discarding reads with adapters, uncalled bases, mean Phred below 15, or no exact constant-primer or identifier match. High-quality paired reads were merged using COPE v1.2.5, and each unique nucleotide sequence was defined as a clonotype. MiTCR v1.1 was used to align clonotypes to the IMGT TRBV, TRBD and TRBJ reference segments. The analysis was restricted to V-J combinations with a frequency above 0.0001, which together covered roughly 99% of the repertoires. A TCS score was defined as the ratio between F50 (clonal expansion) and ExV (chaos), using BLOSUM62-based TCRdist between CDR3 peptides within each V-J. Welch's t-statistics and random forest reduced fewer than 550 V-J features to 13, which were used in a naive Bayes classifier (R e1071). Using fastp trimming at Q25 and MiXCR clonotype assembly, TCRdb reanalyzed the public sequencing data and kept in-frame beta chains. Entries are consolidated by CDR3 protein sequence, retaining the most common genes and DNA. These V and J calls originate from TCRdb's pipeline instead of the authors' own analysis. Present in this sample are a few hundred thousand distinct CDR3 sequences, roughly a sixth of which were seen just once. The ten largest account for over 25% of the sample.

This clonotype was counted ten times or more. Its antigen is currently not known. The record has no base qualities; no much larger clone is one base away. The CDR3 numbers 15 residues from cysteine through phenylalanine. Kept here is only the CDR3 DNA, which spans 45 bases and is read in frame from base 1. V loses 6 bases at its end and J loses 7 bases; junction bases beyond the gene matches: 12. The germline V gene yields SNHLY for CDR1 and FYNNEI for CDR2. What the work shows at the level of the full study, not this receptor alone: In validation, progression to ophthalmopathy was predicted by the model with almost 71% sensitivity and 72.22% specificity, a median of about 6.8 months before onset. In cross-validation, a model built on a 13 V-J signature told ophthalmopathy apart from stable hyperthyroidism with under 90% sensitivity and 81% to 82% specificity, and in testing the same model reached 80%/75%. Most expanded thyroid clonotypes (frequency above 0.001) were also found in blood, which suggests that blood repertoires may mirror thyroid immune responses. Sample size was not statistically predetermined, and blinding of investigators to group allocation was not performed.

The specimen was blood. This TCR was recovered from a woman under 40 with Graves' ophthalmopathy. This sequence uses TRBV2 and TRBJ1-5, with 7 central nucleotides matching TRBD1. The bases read TGTGCCAGCAGCCCTGACAGGGTGTTGAGCCAGCCCCAGCATTTT. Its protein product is CASSPDRVLSQPQHF.